This is a list of T cell receptor beta chains from one sample in a study of PD-1 blockade in classical Hodgkin lymphoma. Sequencing used immunoSEQ multiplex PCR; TCRdb keeps in-frame clones, though not all of them. In the table there are just over 60,000 clones, roughly 88% of which are singletons. The source was peripheral blood mononuclear cells (PBMCs), collected at baseline. These receptors all stem from a human donor with classical Hodgkin lymphoma. CDR3s include the opening cysteine and the closing phenylalanine or tryptophan. A D gene is named only where the DNA matches it firmly. Clone size is given for some rows only: seen once, a few or many times, or a class if the clone is expanded.

v_call: TRBV5-1
j_call: TRBJ2-7
d_call: -
clone_size: -
cdr3_nt: TGCGCCAGCAGCTTACAGGGAACCTACGAGCAGTACTTC
cdr3_aa: CASSLQGTYEQYF

v_call: TRBV7-6
j_call: TRBJ2-1
d_call: TRBD1
clone_size: -
cdr3_nt: TGTGCCAGCAGCCCATGGACAGGGGACTACAATGAGCAGTTCTTC
cdr3_aa: CASSPWTGDYNEQFF

v_call: TRBV13
j_call: TRBJ2-1
d_call: TRBD2
clone_size: -
cdr3_nt: TGTGCCAGCAGCTTTCTAGCGGGCTCGACTAGCTCCTACAATGAGCAGTTCTTC
cdr3_aa: CASSFLAGSTSSYNEQFF

v_call: TRBV27
j_call: TRBJ2-7
d_call: TRBD1
clone_size: -
cdr3_nt: TGTGCCAGCAGTTCGACGGACAGGGGGCTAACCTACGAGCAGTACTTC
cdr3_aa: CASSSTDRGLTYEQYF

v_call: TRBV6-5
j_call: TRBJ1-3
d_call: -
clone_size: -
cdr3_nt: TGTGCCAGCAGTTACTCGAACGGGGTTGGAAACACCATATATTTT
cdr3_aa: CASSYSNGVGNTIYF

v_call: TRBV9
j_call: TRBJ2-7
d_call: -
clone_size: -
cdr3_nt: TGTGCCAGCGGGCAGGGCGGGTACGAGCAGTACTTC
cdr3_aa: CASGQGGYEQYF

v_call: TRBV6-1
j_call: TRBJ2-7
d_call: -
clone_size: -
cdr3_nt: TGTGCCAGCAGTGCATCCGGGGACGGTTCCTACGAGCAGTACTTC
cdr3_aa: CASSASGDGSYEQYF

v_call: TRBV4-3
j_call: TRBJ2-3
d_call: -
clone_size: -
cdr3_nt: TGCGCCAGCAGCCAAGATCTAGGGGGGGGACTGTCTAGCACAGATACGCAGTATTTT
cdr3_aa: CASSQDLGGGLSSTDTQYF

v_call: TRBV5-5
j_call: TRBJ2-7
d_call: -
clone_size: -
cdr3_nt: TGTGCCAGCAGCTTGGCAGGGGTTGCGGCCTCCTACGAGCAGTACTTC
cdr3_aa: CASSLAGVAASYEQYF

v_call: TRBV25-1
j_call: TRBJ2-5
d_call: TRBD2
clone_size: -
cdr3_nt: TGTGCCAGCAGTGAACCGGGACTAGCGGGTCAAGAGACCCAGTACTTC
cdr3_aa: CASSEPGLAGQETQYF

v_call: TRBV30
j_call: TRBJ2-2
d_call: -
clone_size: -
cdr3_nt: TGTGGGGGACCCGGGACTTCCACCGGGGAGCTGTTTTTT
cdr3_aa: CGGPGTSTGELFF

v_call: TRBV7-6
j_call: TRBJ1-4
d_call: TRBD1
clone_size: -
cdr3_nt: TGTGCCAGCAGCTCTACAGGGGCCCTCTCCCTTACTAATGAAAAACTGTTTTTT
cdr3_aa: CASSSTGALSLTNEKLFF

v_call: TRBV6-5
j_call: TRBJ2-5
d_call: -
clone_size: once
cdr3_nt: TGTGCCAGCAGTTACTCGATCGGGTTAGAGACCCAGTACTTC
cdr3_aa: CASSYSIGLETQYF

v_call: TRBV7-9
j_call: TRBJ2-1
d_call: -
clone_size: -
cdr3_nt: TGTGCCAGCAGCTTTTTTTCCTACAATGAGCAGTTCTTC
cdr3_aa: CASSFFSYNEQFF

v_call: TRBV18
j_call: TRBJ2-7
d_call: TRBD2
clone_size: -
cdr3_nt: TGTGCCAGCTCACCGGGGGGAGGGCCGGCCGAGCAGTACTTC
cdr3_aa: CASSPGGGPAEQYF

v_call: TRBV6-4
j_call: TRBJ1-4
d_call: TRBD1
clone_size: -
cdr3_nt: TGTGCCCGAAAGGCACAGGGGGCAACTAATGAAAAACTGTTTTTT
cdr3_aa: CARKAQGATNEKLFF

v_call: TRBV27
j_call: TRBJ2-1
d_call: -
clone_size: -
cdr3_nt: TGTGCCAGCCGGAGGCGGTACAATGAGCAGTTCTTC
cdr3_aa: CASRRRYNEQFF

v_call: TRBV2
j_call: TRBJ2-7
d_call: -
clone_size: -
cdr3_nt: TGTGCCAGCAGAGACATAAGGGACTCCTACGAGCAGTACTTC
cdr3_aa: CASRDIRDSYEQYF

v_call: TRBV15
j_call: TRBJ2-7
d_call: -
clone_size: -
cdr3_nt: TGTGCCACCAGCAGAGCGGGGGTGTCGACAGGCGCCACCTACGAGCAGTACTTC
cdr3_aa: CATSRAGVSTGATYEQYF

v_call: TRBV28
j_call: TRBJ2-7
d_call: TRBD2
clone_size: -
cdr3_nt: TGTGCCAGCAGTTTAGGCCTAGCGGAATACGAGCAGTACTTC
cdr3_aa: CASSLGLAEYEQYF

v_call: TRBV6-1
j_call: TRBJ2-7
d_call: -
clone_size: -
cdr3_nt: TGTGCCAGCAGTGAAGCGCTGGGATGGGTTGAGTACTACGAGCAGTACTTC
cdr3_aa: CASSEALGWVEYYEQYF

v_call: TRBV27
j_call: TRBJ2-6
d_call: -
clone_size: -
cdr3_nt: TGTGCCAGCAGTCCGAGGGGCTCTGGGGCCAACGTCCTGACTTTC
cdr3_aa: CASSPRGSGANVLTF

v_call: TRBV10-1
j_call: TRBJ1-2
d_call: TRBD1
clone_size: -
cdr3_nt: TGCGCCAGCAGTGAGATGGGGGACAGGGGAATCAGGGGCTACACCTTC
cdr3_aa: CASSEMGDRGIRGYTF

v_call: TRBV5-1
j_call: TRBJ1-1
d_call: TRBD1
clone_size: -
cdr3_nt: TGCGCCAGCAGCTTTGTATCGACAGGGGGTTCTGAAGCTTTCTTT
cdr3_aa: CASSFVSTGGSEAFF

v_call: TRBV6-6
j_call: TRBJ1-1
d_call: -
clone_size: once
cdr3_nt: TGTGCCAGCAGTTACTCACGGGCCTTGAACACTGAAGCTTTCTTT
cdr3_aa: CASSYSRALNTEAFF

v_call: TRBV2
j_call: TRBJ1-4
d_call: TRBD1
clone_size: -
cdr3_nt: TGTGCCAGCATCAGGAACAGGGGCATTTCAACTAATGAAAAACTGTTTTTT
cdr3_aa: CASIRNRGISTNEKLFF

v_call: TRBV7-8
j_call: TRBJ2-7
d_call: TRBD1
clone_size: once
cdr3_nt: TGTGCCAGCAGCTTAGGTAGGACAGGGACCTACGAGCAGTACTTC
cdr3_aa: CASSLGRTGTYEQYF

v_call: TRBV9
j_call: TRBJ1-2
d_call: -
clone_size: -
cdr3_nt: TGTGCCAGCAGCGTAGGAGCGGCCAACTATGGCTACACCTTC
cdr3_aa: CASSVGAANYGYTF

v_call: TRBV29-1
j_call: TRBJ2-1
d_call: -
clone_size: -
cdr3_nt: TGCAGCGTCGTGGCCGGGAGCCTCAATGAGCAGTTCTTC
cdr3_aa: CSVVAGSLNEQFF

v_call: TRBV11-2
j_call: TRBJ2-7
d_call: -
clone_size: -
cdr3_nt: TGTGCCAGCAGCGGCTACTACGAGCAGTACTTC
cdr3_aa: CASSGYYEQYF

v_call: TRBV6-1
j_call: TRBJ2-7
d_call: -
clone_size: -
cdr3_nt: TGTGCCAGCAGTGAGGGGTCCGAGCAGTACTTC
cdr3_aa: CASSEGSEQYF

v_call: TRBV29-1
j_call: TRBJ2-2
d_call: -
clone_size: -
cdr3_nt: TGCAGCGTTTCGTTTGGACTGAACACCGGGGAGCTGTTTTTT
cdr3_aa: CSVSFGLNTGELFF

v_call: TRBV7-9
j_call: TRBJ1-1
d_call: TRBD1
clone_size: -
cdr3_nt: TGTGCCAGCAGCTTACTACAGGGGGCCGTGAACACTGAAGCTTTCTTT
cdr3_aa: CASSLLQGAVNTEAFF

v_call: TRBV30
j_call: TRBJ1-1
d_call: -
clone_size: -
cdr3_nt: TGTGCCTGGAGTGTATTGGGGGTAATGAACACTGAAGCTTTCTTT
cdr3_aa: CAWSVLGVMNTEAFF